This TCR beta chain was retrieved from a study of blood T cell repertoires in COVID-19. Overall study context: PBMCs, B-cell-depleted T cells, or T cells were the source of the cDNA or gDNA that made up the material.

The CDR3 consists of 13 residues. Looked up from germline, CDR1 is KGHSH and CDR2 is LQKENI. Trimming cost V 6 bases and J 1 base; bases outside gene matches: 1. Authors' analysis steps: Reference gene primer amplification yielded estimated nucleated cell counts. Only in-frame clones appear in the TCRdb table, and some are missing; sequencing was by immunoSEQ multiplex PCR. From that table come the V and J calls and clone size; the DNA was used to work out D and trimming. The repertoire includes 40,000 or so clones, roughly nine tenths of them detected once, and around 16% sits in the top ten. This clone is a singleton in its sample.

The receptor comes from a woman in her twenties or thirties in a cohort sampled during active COVID-19. The rearrangement links TRBV18 to TRBJ1-2; 8 bases fit TRBD1. Sequencing used peripheral blood. CDR3: CASSDRDNYGYTF. The CDR3 DNA reads as TGTGCCAGCTCGGACAGGGATAACTATGGCTACACCTTC.